This TCR beta chain is drawn from a study of type 1 regulatory T cells. Whole-study context: An in vitro protocol generated T-allo10, a Tr1-enriched, alloantigen-specific CD4 T cell product.

T-allo10 cells from the graft donor were described as anergic, host-alloantigen-specific, and alloantigen-specific suppressors. About this clonotype itself: Antigen specificity is unknown.

TCRdb independently ran MiXCR on the reads; one entry per CDR3 protein. The table has 60,000 to 70,000 distinct CDR3 sequences, about 60% seen once. This CDR3 region has 15 residues. The ends were cut back, 4 bases at V and 2 bases at J, with 13 bases in the middle. CDR1 KGHSH and CDR2 LQKENI come from the germline V gene. V usage is TRBV18 and J usage is TRBJ2-3, with no clear D. Sequencing input: cultured T cells, either the whole culture or a sorted T cell fraction (not recorded which). The sample's subset: Tr1-enriched cell product generated in vitro against host alloantigens. The clonotype originates from a human donor in good health. The CDR3 sequence is CASSRRVLDTDTQYF. The CDR3 DNA reads as TGTGCCAGCTCACGCCGGGTTCTGGACACAGATACGCAGTATTTT.